The entry that follows covers one T cell receptor beta chain sequence. Antigen unknown. This entry belongs to a study of sequential checkpoint blockade in melanoma. Here immunoSEQ multiplex PCR was the method, and the copy in TCRdb shows in-frame clones only, minus some. Of several thousand clones in the sample, 16% were seen once. Trimming cost V 3 bases and J 2 bases; bases outside gene matches: 11. CDR1 and CDR2 from the germline V gene are SGHRS and YFSETQ. The CDR3 has 17 residues. Study-level results: T-cell fraction and clonality followed PD-L1 and CD8+ counts, not mutational load.

This sample's treatment: randomized to nivolumab then ipilimumab (arm A) or the reverse (arm B). This chain uses TRBV5-1 with TRBJ1-1, with 9 bases matching TRBD1. The sequence derives from a human donor with melanoma. Sequencing used tumor tissue (inferred from file names), obtained from a patient given nivolumab and ipilimumab in sequence. CDR3 loop: CASSSGKTTGGNTEAFF. The CDR3 DNA is TGCGCCAGCAGCTCCGGAAAGACGACAGGGGGAAACACTGAAGCTTTCTTT.